One sample yielded the 20 T cell receptor beta chains listed below, sequenced in a study of T cells in Graves' hyperthyroidism and ophthalmopathy. RNA transcripts provided the source from which TCR beta CDR3 regions were amplified. In the first-round RT-PCR of the TCR CDR3, the HTBI primer set was used. In TCRdb, the multiplex PCR reads were re-called with MiXCR into one record per CDR3 protein. The sample has 360,000 or so distinct CDR3 sequences; under 20% are singletons. The specimen sequenced was blood. The receptor source for this set is a woman aged 18-29 years with Graves' hyperthyroidism.

The chain joins TRBV7-8 to TRBJ2-1, with 11 nucleotides matching TRBD1. With the DNA end fitting TRBJ2-7 better, the J assignment may be wrong. CDR1 is SGHVS and CDR2 is FQNEAQ in the germline V gene. The CDR3 spans 15 residues. CDR3 in DNA: TGTGCCAGCACCGAACAGGGACAGGGGGGCCGGGAGCAGTACTTC. Encoded protein: CASTEQGQGGREQYF.

This clonotype was detected ten times or more. The CDR3 DNA sequence: TGCGCCAGCAGCTTGGTGGGGGAAAACACTGAAGCTTTCTTT. Encoded protein: CASSLVGENTEAFF. V is TRBV5-1 and J is TRBJ1-1, with D possibly matching TRBD1 (5 bases). Germline CDR1 is SGHRS and CDR2 is YFSETQ. This CDR3 region has 14 residues. With 0 bases removed from V and 2 bases from J, the gap between germline ends came to 8 bases.

This clonotype was counted ten times or more. The chain is built from TRBV24-1 and TRBJ1-1; TRBD1 is a possible D gene (6 bases). Trimming stripped 7 bases from V and 0 bases from J, with 8 bases between. CDR3 length: 13 residues. CDR1 is KGHDR, CDR2 SFDVKD, per germline. The CDR3 loop reads CATSGTLNTEAFF. The CDR3 nucleotides are TGTGCCACCAGCGGGACACTGAACACTGAAGCTTTCTTT.

This clonotype showed up many times. The chain uses TRBV5-1 and TRBJ1-1, with D unresolved. The CDR3 is 13 amino acids. Trimming took 5 bases from V and 4 from J, leaving 12 bases between them. In germline, CDR1 is SGHRS, CDR2 YFSETQ. In DNA, the CDR3 is TGCGCCAGCAGGCCCGGAGAGGTCACTGAAGCTTTCTTT. This sequence encodes CASRPGEVTEAFF.

In this sample, this clonotype turned up many times. The chain has TRBV12-3 or TRBV12-4 and TRBJ2-6; a possible D gene is TRBD1 (6 bases). This CDR3 has 17 residues. Trimming took off 10 bases at V and 2 bases at J, with 21 bases between the two ends. The CDR3 is CANPPAGAFPGANVLTF. CDR3 DNA sequence: TGTGCCAACCCGCCGGCAGGGGCGTTTCCTGGGGCCAACGTCCTGACTTTC.

The chain has TRBV19 and TRBJ1-4; TRBD1 aligns across 11 bases. Germline V gene lookup returns CDR1 LNHDA and CDR2 SQIVND (reference sequence). With V trimmed by 8 bases and J by 7 bases, 6 bases remained unmatched. CDR3 length: 14 residues. CDR3 protein: CASSPGTGGEKLFF. The CDR3 DNA reads as TGTGCCAGTTCTCCTGGGACAGGGGGTGAAAAACTGTTTTTT.

This clonotype was detected many times. The chain uses TRBV11-2 and TRBJ2-7, with TRBD1 identical over 7 bases. The CDR3 consists of 15 residues. V was clipped by 5 bases and J by 2 bases; unmatched bases: 9. The V gene's germline CDR1 is SGHAT and CDR2 FQNNGV. The CDR3 DNA sequence: TGTGCCAGCAGCCTCATCAGGGGGAGAACCTACGAGCAGTACTTC. Translated: CASSLIRGRTYEQYF.

This clonotype was found many times. V gene TRBV2 combines with J gene TRBJ2-7; D is perhaps TRBD1 or TRBD2 (5 bases each). CDR1 and CDR2 (germline): SNHLY, FYNNEI. The ends were cut back, 7 bases at V and 7 bases at J, with 20 bases in the middle. The CDR3 is made up of 14 amino acids. DNA for the CDR3: TGTGCCAGCATGTTCCTCGGGACCTACTTGGAGCAGTACTTC. This sequence encodes CASMFLGTYLEQYF.

There are many counts of this clonotype. The rearrangement joins TRBV15 to TRBJ1-5; 7 bases match TRBD1. This CDR3 is built from 16 residues. V was clipped by 0 bases and J by 7 bases; unmatched bases: 9. Looked up from germline, CDR1 is LNHNV and CDR2 is YYDKDF (reference sequence). Here the CDR3 DNA reads TGTGCCACCAGCAGAGAGGACAGGAGGGAAAGACAGCCCCAGCATTTT. It encodes CATSREDRRERQPQHF. Full variable domain (rest looked up from reference TRBV15 and TRBJ1-5): DAMVIQNPRYQVTQFGKPVTLSCSQTLNHNVMYWYQQKSSQAPKLLFHYYDKDFNNEADTPDNFQSRRPNTSFCFLDIRSPGLGDTAMYLCATSREDRRERQPQHFGDGTRLSIL.

This clonotype appeared many times. The chain recombines TRBV9 with TRBJ2-7; D ambiguous. Germline-derived CDR1 and CDR2 are SGDLS and YYNGEE. Trimming cost V 0 bases and J 3 bases, with 7 bases left between them. The CDR3 runs 13 residues. CDR3 sequence reads: CASSVGGYYEQYF. DNA for the CDR3: TGTGCCAGCAGCGTAGGAGGATACTACGAGCAGTACTTC.

This clonotype was observed at least ten times. The chain is built from TRBV12-3 or TRBV12-4 and TRBJ1-1; tentative D call: TRBD1 (5 bases). Trimming pared 5 bases from V and 1 base from J, leaving 8 bases between. The CDR3 is made up of 13 amino acids. CDR3: CASSKGQNTEAFF. CDR3 DNA: TGTGCCAGCAGTAAAGGACAGAACACTGAAGCTTTCTTT.

This clonotype was recorded at least ten times. The V and J genes are TRBV6-1 and TRBJ1-1; no definite D call. V lost 2 bases and J 3 bases, leaving 13 bases between the germline ends. CDR3 length: 15 amino acids. In germline, CDR1 is MNHNS, CDR2 SASEGT. In nucleotides, the CDR3 is TGTGCCAGCAGTGAAACAGACCATTCCTACACTGAAGCTTTCTTT. Protein product: CASSETDHSYTEAFF.

This clonotype was recorded many times. The chain carries TRBV7-8 and TRBJ1-2; no reliable D call. Germline-derived CDR1 and CDR2 are SGHVS and FQNEAQ. V was shortened by 1 base and J by 4 bases, with 13 bases between the two germline ends. The CDR3 contains 15 residues. This CDR3 reads CASSLGSSSLYGYTF. The CDR3 DNA reads as TGTGCCAGCAGCTTAGGATCCTCCTCCCTCTATGGCTACACCTTC.

This clonotype has at least ten counts. The chain combines TRBV2 with TRBJ2-5; 10 nucleotides align to TRBD1. The ends lost 7 bases at V and 2 bases at J; junction bases unmatched: 4. Germline values: CDR1 SNHLY, CDR2 FYNNEI. This CDR3 region has 14 residues. The CDR3 DNA follows: TGTGCCAGCAAAGGGGACAGGGGACAAGAGACCCAGTACTTC. Its translation is CASKGDRGQETQYF. Using reference TRBV2 and TRBJ2-5 for the parts outside the CDR3, the full variable domain is EPEVTQTPSHQVTQMGQEVILRCVPISNHLYFYWYRQILGQKVEFLVSFYNNEISEKSEIFDDQFSVERPDGSNFTLKIRSTKLEDSAMYFCASKGDRGQETQYFGPGTRLLVL.

For this clonotype: Since no conserved phenylalanine or tryptophan closes the CDR3, a read error is the likely cause. This chain links TRBV12-3 or TRBV12-4 with TRBJ1-1; 9 bases line up with TRBD1. The CDR3 extends over 15 amino acids. The trim removed 1 base at V and 4 bases at J, leaving 4 bases unmatched. CDR3 sequence: CASSLGTGVGTEAFL. The CDR3 coding sequence is TGTGCCAGCAGTTTAGGGACAGGGGTGGGCACTGAAGCTTTCTTA.

This clonotype was seen repeatedly, ten times or more. It may be a read error: a sequence one base away is much more abundant. CDR3 sequence (DNA): TGTGTCAGCAGCCGGGACAGCGGCACTGAAGCTTTCTTT. It specifies CVSSRDSGTEAFF. The chain employs TRBV12-3 or TRBV12-4 and TRBJ1-1, with 7 bases lining up with TRBD1. CDR3 length: 13 amino acids.

This clonotype appeared many times. The junction shows a germline mismatch at one end, possibly a read error. This chain links TRBV6-2 or TRBV6-3 with TRBJ1-2; D is possibly TRBD1 (6 bases). The germline gives CDR1 MNHEY, CDR2 SVGEGT. This CDR3 spans 14 amino acids. Here the CDR3 reads CASSPTGAMGGYIF. For the CDR3, the DNA is TGTGCCAGCAGTCCTACGGGGGCTATGGGCGGCTACATCTTC.

This clonotype was detected ten times or more. The V gene is TRBV15, the J gene TRBJ2-2; D gene ambiguous. Germline CDR1 LNHNV, CDR2 YYDKDF (reference sequence). The CDR3 covers 14 residues. The germline V and J ends were trimmed by 1 base and 1 base, with 4 bases remaining between them. CDR3 sequence reads: CATSRALNTGELFF. CDR3 coding DNA: TGTGCCACCAGCAGAGCTCTGAACACCGGGGAGCTGTTTTTT.

Ten or more counts support this clonotype. J is TRBJ2-5 and V is TRBV2; D possibly corresponds to TRBD2 (6 bases). The CDR3 runs to 13 residues. The germline V and J ends were trimmed by 9 bases and 1 base, with 12 bases remaining between them. The germline V gene has CDR1 SNHLY and CDR2 FYNNEI. The CDR3 loop is CASRGDLQETQYF. The CDR3, as DNA: TGTGCCAGTCGCGGGGATCTCCAAGAGACCCAGTACTTC.

The table lists this clonotype with many counts. The chain uses TRBV18 and TRBJ2-7; 7 bases fit TRBD1. V gave up 5 bases and J gave up 0 bases; unmatched junction bases: 7. The length of the CDR3 is 15 residues. In germline, CDR1 is KGHSH, CDR2 LQKENI. The CDR3 nucleotides read TGTGCCAGCTCAGCAAGACAGGGCGACTCCTACGAGCAGTACTTC. It encodes CASSARQGDSYEQYF. Full variable domain (missing parts from reference TRBV18 and TRBJ2-7): NAGVMQNPRHLVRRRGQEARLRCSPMKGHSHVYWYRQLPEEGLKFMVYLQKENIIDESGMPKERFSAEFPKEGPSILRIQQVVRGDSAAYFCASSARQGDSYEQYFGPGTRLTVT.